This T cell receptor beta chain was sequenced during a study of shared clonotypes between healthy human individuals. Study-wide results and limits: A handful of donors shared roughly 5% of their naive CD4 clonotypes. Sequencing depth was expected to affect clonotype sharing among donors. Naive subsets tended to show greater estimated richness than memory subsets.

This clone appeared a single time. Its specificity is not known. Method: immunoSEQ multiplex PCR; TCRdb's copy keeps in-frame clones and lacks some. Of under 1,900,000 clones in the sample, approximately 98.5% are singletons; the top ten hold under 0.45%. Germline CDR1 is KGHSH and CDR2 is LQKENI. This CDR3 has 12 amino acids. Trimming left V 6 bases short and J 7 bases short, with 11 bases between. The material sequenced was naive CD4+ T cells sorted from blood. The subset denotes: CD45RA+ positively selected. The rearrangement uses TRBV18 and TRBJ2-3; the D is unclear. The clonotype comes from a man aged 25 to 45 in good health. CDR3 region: CASSRPANTQYF. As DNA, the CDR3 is TGTGCCAGCTCCCGACCTGCGAATACGCAGTATTTT.